Listed below are T cell receptor beta chains from one sample, sequenced in a study of OX40 agonist ivuxolimab in advanced cancers. Profiled with immunoSEQ multiplex PCR; TCRdb holds only in-frame clones, not every one. The sample holds about 26,000 clones; 70% to 90% are singletons and the top ten take roughly 19%. The sample here was CD4+ or CD8+ T cells sorted from blood, taken in a trial of the OX40 agonist ivuxolimab. Source of these receptors: an adult with an advanced solid tumor such as melanoma, head and neck, liver or kidney cancer. Both conserved end residues are part of each CDR3. The D gene is left open where the match is weak. Some rows mark clone size as missing; the rest say once, few, many or name a class of expanded clone.

D: .
V: TRBV30
size: .
J: TRBJ1-5
DNA: TGTGCCTGGAGTCAGCGACAGGCAAATCAGCCCCAGCATTTT
CDR3: CAWSQRQANQPQHF

D: .
V: TRBV6-5
size: once
J: TRBJ1-2
DNA: TGTGCCAGCAGTTATGGTCAACGGAATGGCTACACCTTC
CDR3: CASSYGQRNGYTF

D: TRBD1
V: TRBV9
size: .
J: TRBJ1-1
DNA: TGTGCCAGCAGCCCCCGGACAGGGGGGAACACTGAAGCTTTCTTT
CDR3: CASSPRTGGNTEAFF

D: .
V: TRBV5-1
size: .
J: TRBJ2-3
DNA: TGCGCCAGCAAGAAGCGGGCTACCACAGATACGCAGTATTTT
CDR3: CASKKRATTDTQYF

D: .
V: TRBV4-2
size: .
J: TRBJ1-6
DNA: TGTGCCAGCAGCCACCCCCGGTTCAAAGATAATTCACCCCTCCACTTT
CDR3: CASSHPRFKDNSPLHF

D: TRBD1
V: TRBV11-2
size: .
J: TRBJ2-7
DNA: TGTGCCAGCAGCTCCAGGACAGGGCCACGGAGTGGGGAGCAGTACTTC
CDR3: CASSSRTGPRSGEQYF

D: .
V: TRBV10-1
size: .
J: TRBJ2-7
DNA: TGCGCCAGCAGTGAGGACATGTACGAGCAGTACTTC
CDR3: CASSEDMYEQYF

D: TRBD1
V: TRBV28
size: .
J: TRBJ2-7
DNA: TGTGCCAGCAGTTCTTGGACAGGGAGGTACGAGCAGTACTTC
CDR3: CASSSWTGRYEQYF

D: .
V: TRBV5-1
size: .
J: TRBJ2-7
DNA: TGCGCCAGCAGCTTGATCCAGAGCTCCTACGAGCAGTACTTC
CDR3: CASSLIQSSYEQYF

D: .
V: TRBV4-1
size: .
J: TRBJ2-7
DNA: TGCGCCAGCAGCCAAGACAGGAGCTTGTCGGGGAGCGAGCAGTACTTC
CDR3: CASSQDRSLSGSEQYF

D: .
V: TRBV7-9
size: .
J: TRBJ1-2
DNA: TGTGCCAGCAGCCATCCCCCCGGCTATGGCTACACCTTC
CDR3: CASSHPPGYGYTF

D: .
V: TRBV4-2
size: .
J: TRBJ2-4
DNA: TGTGCCAGCAGCCAAGATCGTAATAGGGGGGACATTCAGTACTTC
CDR3: CASSQDRNRGDIQYF

D: .
V: TRBV6-1
size: few
J: TRBJ2-7
DNA: TGTGCCAGCAGCTCAGGATACTCCTACGAGCAGTACTTC
CDR3: CASSSGYSYEQYF

D: .
V: TRBV19
size: once
J: TRBJ2-7
DNA: TGTGCCAGTAGTTTTTCGACGGATGGCTCCTTCTACGAGCAGTACTTC
CDR3: CASSFSTDGSFYEQYF

D: .
V: TRBV15
size: .
J: TRBJ2-5
DNA: TGTGCCACCAGAAACGGGGCGAACCTGTACCAAGAGACCCAGTACTTC
CDR3: CATRNGANLYQETQYF

D: .
V: TRBV6-1
size: .
J: TRBJ1-5
DNA: TGTGCCAGCAGTGTTGCTAGGGGTGGGGGTCAGCCCCAGCATTTT
CDR3: CASSVARGGGQPQHF

D: TRBD1
V: TRBV7-9
size: .
J: TRBJ1-6
DNA: TGTGCCAGCAGCCCCGGACAGGGGGTTTCACCCCTCCACTTT
CDR3: CASSPGQGVSPLHF

D: TRBD1
V: TRBV5-1
size: .
J: TRBJ1-2
DNA: TGCGCCAGCAGCTTCTGGACAGGGGATTATGGCTACACCTTC
CDR3: CASSFWTGDYGYTF

D: .
V: TRBV2
size: once
J: TRBJ1-4
DNA: TGTGCCAGCAGTGAAACGGTGAAAAATGAAAAACTGTTTTTT
CDR3: CASSETVKNEKLFF

D: .
V: TRBV15
size: .
J: TRBJ2-7
DNA: TGTGCCACCAGCAGAGATAGGTCCTCCTCCTACGAGCAGTACTTC
CDR3: CATSRDRSSSYEQYF

D: TRBD1
V: TRBV2
size: .
J: TRBJ1-3
DNA: TGTGCCAGCAGGCGTGCCACAGGGGCTGGAAACACCATATATTTT
CDR3: CASRRATGAGNTIYF

D: .
V: TRBV27
size: .
J: TRBJ2-7
DNA: TGTGCCAGCAGAGCCCCGATAGCGGCTCACTACGAGCAGTACTTC
CDR3: CASRAPIAAHYEQYF

D: .
V: TRBV28
size: .
J: TRBJ1-2
DNA: TGTGCCAGCAGATCCTTCCGGGACGGACTCTTCTATGGCTACACCTTC
CDR3: CASRSFRDGLFYGYTF

D: TRBD1
V: TRBV27
size: few
J: TRBJ2-7
DNA: TGTGCCAGCAGTTCTCCCGGGACAGCATGGGAGCAGTACTTC
CDR3: CASSSPGTAWEQYF

D: .
V: TRBV27
size: .
J: TRBJ2-1
DNA: TGTGCCAGCAGTCCCGGGATGGTAGGCGAGCAGTTCTTC
CDR3: CASSPGMVGEQFF

D: .
V: TRBV7-9
size: .
J: TRBJ1-1
DNA: TGTGCCAGCAGCTTATTTACTGAAGCTTTCTTT
CDR3: CASSLFTEAFF

D: .
V: TRBV27
size: .
J: TRBJ1-1
DNA: TGTGCCAGCAGTTTCGGAGGGGGCACTGAAGCTTTCTTT
CDR3: CASSFGGGTEAFF

D: .
V: TRBV9
size: .
J: TRBJ1-1
DNA: TGTGCCAGCAGCGTTGTCGAGCGGGGCACTGAAGCTTTCTTT
CDR3: CASSVVERGTEAFF

D: TRBD1
V: TRBV19
size: .
J: TRBJ1-2
DNA: TGTGCCAGTAGTGAGGCAGGGGGCGACTATGGCTACACCTTC
CDR3: CASSEAGGDYGYTF

D: TRBD1
V: TRBV9
size: .
J: TRBJ2-2
DNA: TGTGCCAGCAGCGCGGGACAGGGGCGCACCGGGGAGCTGTTTTTT
CDR3: CASSAGQGRTGELFF

D: .
V: TRBV21-1
size: .
J: TRBJ2-7
DNA: TGTGCCAGCAGCATTGGCACAAACTCCTACGAGCAGTACTTC
CDR3: CASSIGTNSYEQYF

D: TRBD1
V: TRBV29-1
size: .
J: TRBJ2-3
DNA: TGCAGCGGACAGGGGTTCACAGATACGCAGTATTTT
CDR3: CSGQGFTDTQYF

D: TRBD2
V: TRBV10-3
size: .
J: TRBJ2-1
DNA: TGTGCCATCAGTTCTAGCGGGGGGTCGTACAATGAGCAGTTCTTC
CDR3: CAISSSGGSYNEQFF

D: .
V: TRBV9
size: .
J: TRBJ1-2
DNA: TGTGCCAGCAGCGTGGGGGGCCCTAACTATGGCTACACCTTC
CDR3: CASSVGGPNYGYTF

D: .
V: TRBV9
size: .
J: TRBJ1-3
DNA: TGTGCCAGCAGCGCCGGGGTAGGTGGAAACACCATATATTTT
CDR3: CASSAGVGGNTIYF

D: .
V: TRBV7-2
size: .
J: TRBJ1-6
DNA: TGTGCCAGCAGCTTAGATCCCGGGAGCTCCTATAATTCACCCCTCCACTTT
CDR3: CASSLDPGSSYNSPLHF

D: .
V: TRBV27
size: .
J: TRBJ2-7
DNA: TGTGCCAGCAGTCAGGGGGGCGGATACGAGCAGTACTTC
CDR3: CASSQGGGYEQYF

D: TRBD1
V: TRBV30
size: .
J: TRBJ2-3
DNA: TGTGCCTGGAGTGAAGGGGGCGCGGGCACAGATACGCAGTATTTT
CDR3: CAWSEGGAGTDTQYF

D: TRBD2
V: TRBV19
size: once
J: TRBJ2-7
DNA: TGTGCCAGTAGTTATAGCGGGGGGACCACCTACGAGCAGTACTTC
CDR3: CASSYSGGTTYEQYF

D: .
V: TRBV21-1
size: .
J: TRBJ2-7
DNA: TGTGCCAGCAGCAAAACAAAGGGCCCCGGGAACGAGCAGTACTTC
CDR3: CASSKTKGPGNEQYF

D: TRBD2
V: TRBV4-3
size: .
J: TRBJ2-3
DNA: TGCGCCAGCAGCCAGACTAGCGGGGGTACAGATACGCAGTATTTT
CDR3: CASSQTSGGTDTQYF

D: .
V: TRBV11-2
size: .
J: TRBJ1-4
DNA: TGTGCCAGCAGCTCGGACAGAGTTAATGAAAAACTGTTTTTT
CDR3: CASSSDRVNEKLFF

D: TRBD1
V: TRBV5-4
size: .
J: TRBJ2-7
DNA: TGTGCCAGCAGCTTCGGGACAGGGACCTACGAGCAGTACTTC
CDR3: CASSFGTGTYEQYF

D: .
V: TRBV11-2
size: few
J: TRBJ1-2
DNA: TGTGCCAGCAGCTCCCCCTACAGGGAGAAGGGCTACACCTTC
CDR3: CASSSPYREKGYTF

D: .
V: TRBV6-5
size: .
J: TRBJ1-1
DNA: TGTGCCAGCAGTTACTCCGGGAAAGCTTTCTTT
CDR3: CASSYSGKAFF

D: TRBD2
V: TRBV19
size: once
J: TRBJ2-2
DNA: TGTGCCAGTACCCCGACTAGCACGAACACCGGGGAGCTGTTTTTT
CDR3: CASTPTSTNTGELFF

D: .
V: TRBV11-2
size: .
J: TRBJ1-1
DNA: TGTGCCAGCAGCTTGGGGGACACTGAAGCTTTCTTT
CDR3: CASSLGDTEAFF

D: .
V: TRBV9
size: .
J: TRBJ2-1
DNA: TGTGCCAGCAGCGTTTGGGGGGGCCTCTACAATGAGCAGTTCTTC
CDR3: CASSVWGGLYNEQFF

D: .
V: TRBV4-1
size: .
J: TRBJ2-1
DNA: TGCGCCAGCAGCCTGTCGGGAGAAGGCAATGAGCAGTTCTTC
CDR3: CASSLSGEGNEQFF

D: .
V: TRBV6-1
size: .
J: TRBJ1-3
DNA: TGTGCCAGCAGTGACATTGACACCATATATTTT
CDR3: CASSDIDTIYF

D: .
V: TRBV4-1
size: once
J: TRBJ2-7
DNA: TGCGCCAGCAGCTTGACAGTCTCCTACGAGCAGTACTTC
CDR3: CASSLTVSYEQYF